What follows are 25 T cell receptor beta chains derived from one specimen sequenced in a study of beta chain features in type 1 diabetes listed by TCRdb under 2018. Paper-wide results and their limitations: In all four CD4+ subsets, TCRB CDR3 length was moderately but significantly shorter in type 1 diabetes patients.

Libraries were constructed by the immunoSEQ multiplex PCR assay. All of the isolated RNA was reverse transcribed with the High Capacity cDNA Reverse Transcription Kit, so expressed TCRB transcripts were sequenced. Not all clones reach the TCRdb copy of this immuneACCESS table, which keeps in-frame sequences only. Checked studies attribute under half of the gap to unresolved V genes and leave the rest unexplained. Recorded for this sample are 300,000 to 400,000 clones; over 9% of them occurred a single time. About 0.6% of the sample is in the top ten clones. Antigens for these TCRs are unknown. Specimen: central memory CD4+ T cells from blood. The receptor set was obtained from a young man with type 1 diabetes.

This clone has only a few counts. This chain connects TRBV27 to TRBJ2-3; 12 nucleotides line up with TRBD2. This CDR3 comprises 18 residues. Looked up from germline, CDR1 is MNHEY and CDR2 is SMNVEV (reference sequence). V lost 0 bases to trimming and J lost 4 bases; unmatched junction nucleotides: 8. This chain's CDR3 is CASSLSYLAGGVSDTQYF. The DNA for the CDR3 is TGTGCCAGCAGTTTATCCTACCTAGCGGGAGGGGTCTCAGATACGCAGTATTTT.

About this clone itself: Other DNA sequences in this specimen translate into the identical CDR3. The chain couples TRBV28 to TRBJ2-7; D gene unclear. Looked up from germline, CDR1 is MDHEN and CDR2 is SYDVKM. The CDR3 covers 11 residues. The V end lost 2 bases, the J end lost 4 bases, and 3 bases lay between the germline ends. The CDR3 sequence: CASSLRYEQYF. CDR3 nucleotide sequence: TGTGCCAGCAGTTTACGATACGAGCAGTACTTC.

In this sample, this clone turned up a few times. The chain employs TRBV5-6 and TRBJ2-5; D not certain. V shed 0 bases and J shed 5 bases, with 8 bases lying between them. Per the germline V gene, CDR1 is SGHDT and CDR2 is YYEEEE. This CDR3 contains 13 residues. CDR3 coding DNA: TGTGCCAGCAGCTTGGTCTCGTCCGAGACCCAGTACTTC. Protein sequence: CASSLVSSETQYF.

This clone turned up a few times. The chain combines TRBV7-8 with TRBJ1-6, with TRBD1 matching over 10 bases. V was clipped by 6 bases and J by 8 bases; unmatched bases: 13. In germline, CDR1 is SGHVS, CDR2 FQNEAQ. The CDR3 covers 17 residues. The CDR3 loop is CASRQLLDRGKYSPLHF. The CDR3, as DNA: TGTGCCAGCAGGCAGCTCCTGGACAGGGGGAAGTATTCACCCCTCCACTTT.

This clone showed up just a few times. J is TRBJ1-1 and V is TRBV7-2; D not certain. In germline, CDR1 is SGHTA, CDR2 FQGNSA. The CDR3 loop spans 14 amino acids. The V and J ends lost 2 bases and 1 base respectively, with 8 bases between them. The CDR3 DNA sequence: TGTGCCAGCAGCTTATCCCCGCCGAACACTGAAGCTTTCTTT. This gives the protein CASSLSPPNTEAFF.

Remarks on this clone: In the same sample, other DNA sequences code for this CDR3. The rearrangement links TRBV27 to TRBJ1-3; no clear D gene. There are 15 residues in the CDR3. The germline V gene has CDR1 MNHEY and CDR2 SMNVEV (reference sequence). Between the trimmed V and J ends, which lost 2 bases and 0 bases, there was a span of 8 bases. The CDR3 DNA is TGTGCCAGCAGTTTAGGGCCGAGCTCTGGAAACACCATATATTTT. Residues: CASSLGPSSGNTIYF.

This clone was counted only a few times. V gene TRBV19 combines with J gene TRBJ1-3; maybe TRBD1 (6 bases). Trimming removed 6 bases from V and 0 bases from J, with 12 bases in between. This CDR3 has 15 amino acids. From germline, CDR1 is LNHDA and CDR2 SQIVND (reference sequence). CDR3 bases: TGTGCCAGTAGGAGACTACAGGGCTCTGGAAACACCATATATTTT. Translating gives CASRRLQGSGNTIYF.

This clone was counted between two and nine times. The chain links TRBV7-8 to TRBJ2-3; TRBD2 matches 7 bases. V trimming: 8 bases; J trimming: 3 bases; junction bases outside the gene matches: 8. CDR3 length: 14 amino acids. Per germline, CDR1 SGHVS and CDR2 FQNEAQ. DNA for the CDR3: TGTGCCAGCCGCCGGGCGGGAGCAACAGATACGCAGTATTTT. This translates into CASRRAGATDTQYF.

Comment on this clone: The same CDR3 can be traced to other DNA sequences in this sample. The J gene is TRBJ2-7, the V gene TRBV5-4; TRBD2 might be the D (6 bases). Germline V CDR1 and CDR2: SGHNT, YYREEE (reference sequence). The CDR3 is made up of 14 amino acids. The V end lost 1 base, the J end lost 0 bases, and 8 bases lay between the germline ends. CDR3 sequence (DNA): TGTGCCAGCAGCTTGACCGGGAGCTCCTACGAGCAGTACTTC. It translates to CASSLTGSSYEQYF.

This clone was detected only a few times. The chain joins TRBV7-9 to TRBJ2-3; TRBD2 agrees at 9 bases. The J segment lost 4 bases and the V segment lost 3 bases, leaving 8 bases of the junction unmatched. This CDR3 spans 16 amino acids. In germline, CDR1 is SEHNR, CDR2 FQNEAQ (reference sequence). CDR3 DNA sequence: TGTGCCAGCAGCTTTACCATAGCGGGAGATGCAGATACGCAGTATTTT. Its protein product is CASSFTIAGDADTQYF.

This chain links TRBV27 with TRBJ2-7; possibly TRBD1 for D (5 bases). V lost 4 bases, J lost 2 bases, and 6 bases lay in between. The CDR3 is 12 amino acids. The germline V gene encodes CDR1 MNHEY and CDR2 SMNVEV (reference sequence). The CDR3 loop reads CASSSTAYEQYF. CDR3 coding DNA: TGTGCCAGCAGTTCGACAGCCTACGAGCAGTACTTC.

This rearrangement joins TRBV6-1 to TRBJ2-7; D remains unclear. Germline V lookup: CDR1 MNHNS, CDR2 SASEGT. The CDR3 is 12 amino acids. Deletions cut 4 bases from V and 6 bases from J, with 10 bases between. The CDR3 DNA reads as TGTGCCAGCAGTGTAGGGCAGCCCGAGCAGTACTTC. Its protein product is CASSVGQPEQYF.

This chain uses TRBV9 with TRBJ2-3; D is undetermined. This CDR3 has 14 residues. Trimming removed 4 bases at V and 0 bases at J, with 9 bases between. Germline V gene sequence: CDR1 SGDLS, CDR2 YYNGEE. Here the CDR3 reads CASSIRSSTDTQYF. The CDR3 coding sequence is TGTGCCAGCAGCATCCGTAGCAGCACAGATACGCAGTATTTT.

This clone occurred a few times. The DNA for the CDR3 is TGTGCCAGCAGCTTGGATTATGAGCAGTTCTTC. This translates into CASSLDYEQFF. The V gene is TRBV5-4, the J gene TRBJ2-1; D is uncertain. V lost 0 bases and J lost 8, with 3 bases in between. CDR3 size: 11 residues. The germline CDR1 and CDR2 sequences are SGHNT and YYREEE (reference sequence).

The chain employs TRBV7-9 and TRBJ2-6, with D possibly matching TRBD1 (5 bases). This CDR3 is 17 amino acids long. CDR1 is SEHNR and CDR2 is FQNEAQ in the germline V gene (reference sequence). The ends were cut back, 1 base at V and 2 bases at J, with 12 bases in the middle. Written as DNA, the CDR3 is TGTGCCAGCAGCTTAGGCTGGGGCAGTCCTGGGGCCAACGTCCTGACTTTC. Its translation is CASSLGWGSPGANVLTF.

The V call is TRBV5-1, the J call TRBJ1-2; D is unresolved. The germline CDR1 and CDR2 sequences are SGHRS and YFSETQ. The ends were cut back, 4 bases at V and 0 bases at J, with 19 bases in the middle. The CDR3 runs 17 residues. The CDR3: CASSGGPGQVSNYGYTF. CDR3 bases: TGCGCCAGCAGCGGAGGACCTGGCCAGGTATCTAACTATGGCTACACCTTC.

The gene calls are TRBV7-2 and TRBJ2-5; perhaps D is TRBD1 or TRBD2 (7 bases each). The CDR3 length is 15 residues. The germline V gene encodes CDR1 SGHTA and CDR2 FQGNSA. V lost 4 bases, J lost 4 bases, and 16 bases lay in between. The CDR3 sequence: CASSSQGSGGETQYF. The CDR3 nucleotides are TGTGCCAGCAGCTCACAGGGGTCGGGAGGAGAGACCCAGTACTTC.

The J gene is TRBJ1-2, the V gene TRBV28; D might be TRBD1 (5 bases). The germline gives CDR1 MDHEN, CDR2 SYDVKM. The length of the CDR3 is 16 residues. V was clipped by 0 bases and J by 4 bases, with 15 bases between them. The CDR3 region is CASSLWEGSTSYGYTF. CDR3 in DNA: TGTGCCAGCAGTTTATGGGAGGGGAGTACCTCCTATGGCTACACCTTC.

Concerning this clone: Other nucleotide sequences in the sample specify the same CDR3. The J gene is TRBJ2-7, the V gene TRBV7-2; 9 bases line up with TRBD1. The CDR3 is made up of 15 amino acids. J gave up 2 bases and V 0 bases, and 2 bases lay outside the gene matches. Germline V gene lookup returns CDR1 SGHTA and CDR2 FQGNSA. The CDR3 sequence: CASSLAGTGTYEQYF. CDR3 coding DNA: TGTGCCAGCAGCTTAGCGGGGACAGGGACCTACGAGCAGTACTTC.

This clone has more than one count but fewer than ten. The CDR3, as DNA: TGTGCCAGTAGTGAACAGGATAGCTCCTACGAGCAGTACTTC. This codes for CASSEQDSSYEQYF. The chain combines TRBV19 with TRBJ2-7, with a possible D match to TRBD1 (5 bases). The CDR3 sequence is 14 residues long. Trimming removed 5 bases from V and 0 bases from J, with 11 bases in between. CDR1 and CDR2 (germline): LNHDA, SQIVND (reference sequence).

The V call is TRBV4-3, the J call TRBJ1-2; 7 nucleotides agree with TRBD1. The germline V gene encodes CDR1 LGHNA and CDR2 YSLEER. With V trimmed by 2 bases and J by 3 bases, 15 bases remained unmatched. The CDR3 covers 18 residues. CDR3 DNA sequence: TGCGCCAGCAGCCAAAAGGGGGCGGGAAACCTACAGGACTATGGCTACACCTTC. This translates into CASSQKGAGNLQDYGYTF.

This clone was observed a handful of times. The rearrangement uses TRBV5-1 and TRBJ2-5; 8 nucleotides align to TRBD1. Germline-derived CDR1 and CDR2 are SGHRS and YFSETQ. The CDR3 runs 14 residues. With 4 bases clipped from V and 5 bases from J, the junction kept 7 bases outside the gene matches. CDR3 nucleotide sequence: TGCGCCAGCAGCCCAGACAGGGGCGACGAGACCCAGTACTTC. This codes for CASSPDRGDETQYF.

CDR3: CASSLEPGTVKETQYF. The CDR3, as DNA: TGTGCCAGCAGCTTGGAGCCCGGGACAGTAAAAGAGACCCAGTACTTC. The chain joins TRBV7-9 to TRBJ2-5; 7 positions match TRBD1. CDR1 and CDR2 (germline): SEHNR, FQNEAQ (reference sequence). CDR3 length equals 16 residues. Trimming cost V 3 bases and J 3 bases; bases outside gene matches: 10.

This clone was detected a few times. J is TRBJ2-7 and V is TRBV6-6, with 9 bases fitting TRBD1. This CDR3 is built from 13 residues. The junction had 2 bases not matched to a gene; V was cut back by 5 bases and J by 3 bases. CDR1 is MNHNY and CDR2 is SVGAGI in the germline V gene (reference sequence). CDR3 residues: CASSGTGYYEQYF. CDR3 nucleotide sequence: TGTGCCAGCAGTGGGACAGGGTACTACGAGCAGTACTTC.

The chain employs TRBV5-1 and TRBJ1-1; D is uncertain. V lost 5 bases to trimming and J lost 1 base, with 9 bases between them. CDR3 length: 13 residues. Per the germline V gene, CDR1 is SGHRS and CDR2 is YFSETQ. The DNA of the CDR3 is TGCGCCAGCAGACCCGACCCGAACACTGAAGCTTTCTTT. This translates into CASRPDPNTEAFF.